This record looks at one TCR beta chain sequence and its context. The sample belongs to a study of blood T cell repertoires in COVID-19. Study-wide context: The analysed material was cDNA or gDNA that came from T cells, B-cell-depleted T cells, or PBMCs.

Profiling relied on immunoSEQ multiplex PCR, and the TCRdb table lists in-frame clones only, not all of them. The top ten clones hold 11% of a sample with roughly 20,000 clones, 85% to 90% of them seen once. The sequence derives from a human donor in a cohort sampled during active COVID-19. The source material was peripheral blood.

The CDR3 DNA reads as TGCGCCAGCAGCCTCTGGTCAGATAGCAATCAGCCCCAGCATTTT. This sequence encodes CASSLWSDSNQPQHF. The chain links TRBV4-1 to TRBJ1-5; D is ambiguous. The germline V gene encodes CDR1 MGHRA and CDR2 YSYEKL. Trimming removed 4 bases from V and 0 bases from J, with 10 bases in between. The CDR3 is made up of 15 amino acids.